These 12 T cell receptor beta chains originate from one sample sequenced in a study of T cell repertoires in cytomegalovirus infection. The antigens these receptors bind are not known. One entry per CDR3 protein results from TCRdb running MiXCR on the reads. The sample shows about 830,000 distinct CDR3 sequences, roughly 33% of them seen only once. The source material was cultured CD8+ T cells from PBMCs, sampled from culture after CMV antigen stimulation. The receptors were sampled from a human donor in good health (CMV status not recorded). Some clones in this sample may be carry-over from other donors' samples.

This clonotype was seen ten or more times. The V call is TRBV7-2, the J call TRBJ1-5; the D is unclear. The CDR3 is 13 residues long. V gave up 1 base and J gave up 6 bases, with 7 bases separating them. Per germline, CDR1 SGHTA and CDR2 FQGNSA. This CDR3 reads CASSLGSSQPQHF. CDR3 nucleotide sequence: TGTGCCAGCAGCTTAGGATCCTCTCAGCCCCAGCATTTT.

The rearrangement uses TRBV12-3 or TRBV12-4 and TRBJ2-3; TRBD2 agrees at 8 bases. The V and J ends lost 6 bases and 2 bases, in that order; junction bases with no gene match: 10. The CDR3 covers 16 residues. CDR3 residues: CASSRPERGTTDTQYF. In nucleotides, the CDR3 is TGTGCCAGCAGCAGACCGGAGCGGGGGACCACAGATACGCAGTATTTT.

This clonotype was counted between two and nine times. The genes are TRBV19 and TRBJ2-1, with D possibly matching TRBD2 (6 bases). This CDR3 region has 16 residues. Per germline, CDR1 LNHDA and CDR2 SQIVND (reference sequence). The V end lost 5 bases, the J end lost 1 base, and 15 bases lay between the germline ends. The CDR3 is CASSRYYAGSYNEQFF. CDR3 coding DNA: TGTGCCAGTAGTCGATACTACGCGGGATCCTACAATGAGCAGTTCTTC.

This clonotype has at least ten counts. Here the CDR3 reads CASSQGQAGTEAFF. DNA for the CDR3: TGTGCCAGCAGCCAAGGACAGGCGGGCACTGAAGCTTTCTTT. The chain uses TRBV7-3 and TRBJ1-1; 7 bases align to TRBD1. This CDR3 contains 14 residues. Germline V gene data show CDR1 as SGHTA and CDR2 as FQGTGA. Trimming at V came to 5 bases and at J to 4 bases, leaving 7 bases not matched to a gene.

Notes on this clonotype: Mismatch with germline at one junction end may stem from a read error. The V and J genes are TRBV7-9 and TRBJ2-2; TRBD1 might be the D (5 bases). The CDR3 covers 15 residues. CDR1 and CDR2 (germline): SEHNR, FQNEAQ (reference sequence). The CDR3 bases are TGTGCCAACAGCTTTCACACGGCAGGGACCGGGGAGCTGTTTTTT. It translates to CANSFHTAGTGELFF.

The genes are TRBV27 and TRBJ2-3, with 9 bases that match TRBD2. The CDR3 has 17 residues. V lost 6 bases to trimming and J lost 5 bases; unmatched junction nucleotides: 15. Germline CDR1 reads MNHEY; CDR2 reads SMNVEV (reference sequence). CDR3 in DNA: TGTGCCAGCAGCCCCCTGCCTGGCGGGGGGGCGGGAGATACGCAGTATTTT. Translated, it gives CASSPLPGGGAGDTQYF.

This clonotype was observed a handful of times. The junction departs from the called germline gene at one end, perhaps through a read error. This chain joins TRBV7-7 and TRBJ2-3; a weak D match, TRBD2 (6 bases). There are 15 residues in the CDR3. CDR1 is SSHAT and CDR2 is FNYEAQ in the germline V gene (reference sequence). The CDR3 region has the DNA TGTGCTAGCAGCTTAGGAGGGGCCCGCACAGATACGCAGTATTTT. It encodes CASSLGGARTDTQYF.

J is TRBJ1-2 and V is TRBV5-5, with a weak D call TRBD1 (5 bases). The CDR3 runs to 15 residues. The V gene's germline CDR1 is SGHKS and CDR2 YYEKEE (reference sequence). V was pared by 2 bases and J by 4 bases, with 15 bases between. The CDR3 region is CASSFSTGGGYGYTF. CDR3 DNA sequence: TGTGCCAGCAGCTTCTCGACTGGGGGGGGCTATGGCTACACCTTC.

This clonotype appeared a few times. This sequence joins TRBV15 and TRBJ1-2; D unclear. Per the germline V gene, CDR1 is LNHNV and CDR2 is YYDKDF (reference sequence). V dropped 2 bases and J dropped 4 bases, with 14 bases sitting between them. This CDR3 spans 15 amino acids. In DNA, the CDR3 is TGTGCCACCAGCAGAAGCGGTGGGGTCGGCTATGGCTACACCTTC. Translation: CATSRSGGVGYGYTF.

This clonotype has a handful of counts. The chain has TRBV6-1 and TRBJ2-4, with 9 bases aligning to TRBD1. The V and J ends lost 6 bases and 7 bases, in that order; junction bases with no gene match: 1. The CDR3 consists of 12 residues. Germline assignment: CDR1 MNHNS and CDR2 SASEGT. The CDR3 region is CASRGQGNIQYF. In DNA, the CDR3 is TGTGCCAGCAGGGGACAGGGCAACATTCAGTACTTC.

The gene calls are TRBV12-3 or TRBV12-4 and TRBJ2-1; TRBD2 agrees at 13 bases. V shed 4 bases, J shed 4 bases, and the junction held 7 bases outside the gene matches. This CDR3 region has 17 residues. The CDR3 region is CASSSAQLAGGYNEQFF. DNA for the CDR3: TGTGCCAGCAGTTCCGCCCAACTAGCGGGGGGGTACAATGAGCAGTTCTTC.

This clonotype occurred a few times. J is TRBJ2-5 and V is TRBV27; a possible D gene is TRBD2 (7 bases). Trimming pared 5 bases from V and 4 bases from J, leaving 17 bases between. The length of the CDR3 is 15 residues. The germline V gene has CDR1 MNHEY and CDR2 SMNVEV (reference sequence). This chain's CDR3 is CASSPRGRGSETQYF. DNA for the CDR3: TGTGCCAGCAGTCCACGGGGGAGGGGGTCAGAGACCCAGTACTTC.